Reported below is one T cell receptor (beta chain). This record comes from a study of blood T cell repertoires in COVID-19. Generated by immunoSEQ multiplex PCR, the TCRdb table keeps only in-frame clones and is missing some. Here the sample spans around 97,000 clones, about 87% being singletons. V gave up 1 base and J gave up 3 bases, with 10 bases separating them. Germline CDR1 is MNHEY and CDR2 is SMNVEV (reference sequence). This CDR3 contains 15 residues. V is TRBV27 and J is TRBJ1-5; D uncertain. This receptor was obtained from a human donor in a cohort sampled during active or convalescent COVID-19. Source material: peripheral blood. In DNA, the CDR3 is TGTGCCAGCAGTTTATTGGCGGGAATCAATCAGCCCCAGCATTTT. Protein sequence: CASSLLAGINQPQHF.